A single sample is the source of the 6 T cell receptor beta chains below, sequenced in a study of radiotherapy plus CTLA-4 blockade in lung cancer. Here immunoSEQ multiplex PCR was the method, and the copy in TCRdb shows in-frame clones only, minus some. The sample consists of 130,000 or so clones, about nine tenths of them appearing once. The sequences come from peripheral blood, collected from a patient treated with radiotherapy plus ipilimumab. These receptor sequences come from a human donor with non-small cell lung cancer that progressed on radiotherapy plus ipilimumab.

The chain carries TRBV11-2 and TRBJ1-4, with a weak D call TRBD1 (5 bases). The CDR3 is made up of 18 amino acids. Germline V gene data show CDR1 as SGHAT and CDR2 as FQNNGV. Between the trimmed V and J ends, which lost 5 bases and 7 bases, there was a span of 26 bases. In DNA form, the CDR3 reads TGTGCCAGCAGCCGAATTATCCGGGGCAGCACAGGAATTGAAAAACTGTTTTTT. This translates into CASSRIIRGSTGIEKLFF. The whole variable domain, filled in from reference TRBV11-2 and TRBJ1-4, reads EAGVAQSPRYKIIEKRQSVAFWCNPISGHATLYWYQQILGQGPKLLIQFQNNGVVDDSQLPKDRFSAERLKGVDSTLKIQPAKLEDSAVYLCASSRIIRGSTGIEKLFFGSGTQLSVL.

The chain combines TRBV30 with TRBJ1-2; D is unresolved. V lost 2 bases to trimming and J lost 4 bases, with 14 bases between them. CDR1 GTSNPN and CDR2 SVGIG come from the germline V gene (reference sequence). The CDR3 totals 14 residues. DNA for the CDR3: TGTGCCTGGAGTTACAGTATCGGGCCCTATGGCTACACCTTC. Amino acids: CAWSYSIGPYGYTF.

DNA of the CDR3: TGTGCCAGCAGCCCCGACAGGACCAGCTATGGCTACACCTTC. Translating it yields CASSPDRTSYGYTF. The V call is TRBV7-8, the J call TRBJ1-2, with D possibly being TRBD1 (6 bases). Per the germline V gene, CDR1 is SGHVS and CDR2 is FQNEAQ. Trimming stripped 5 bases from V and 4 bases from J, with 14 bases between. The CDR3 covers 14 residues.

The V and J genes are TRBV5-1 and TRBJ2-5, with 12 bases that match TRBD2. The V segment lost 1 base and the J segment 5 bases; nucleotides outside the gene matches: 9. CDR1 SGHRS and CDR2 YFSETQ come from the germline V gene. This CDR3 is built from 17 residues. DNA of the CDR3: TGCGCCAGCAGCTTGATGCCTAGCGGGAGGGCCTTGGAGACCCAGTACTTC. This sequence encodes CASSLMPSGRALETQYF.

The chain employs TRBV11-2 and TRBJ2-1; 13 bases agree with TRBD2. The CDR3 extends over 16 amino acids. J lost 11 bases, V lost 0 bases, and 7 bases had no gene match. The V gene's germline CDR1 is SGHAT and CDR2 FQNNGV. For the CDR3, the DNA is TGTGCCAGCAGCTTAGATCGGGGACTAGCGGGACGAAAGCAGTTCTTC. This sequence encodes CASSLDRGLAGRKQFF.

The V and J genes are TRBV21-1 and TRBJ2-1; TRBD2 reflects the table's D call only, with no check against the DNA. TRBV21-1 is a pseudogene. The CDR3 loop spans 17 amino acids. CDR3 protein: CASSLWCWRAPYNEQFF. CDR3 DNA: TGTGCCAGCAGCCTCTGGTGTTGGAGGGCACCCTACAATGAGCAGTTCTTC.